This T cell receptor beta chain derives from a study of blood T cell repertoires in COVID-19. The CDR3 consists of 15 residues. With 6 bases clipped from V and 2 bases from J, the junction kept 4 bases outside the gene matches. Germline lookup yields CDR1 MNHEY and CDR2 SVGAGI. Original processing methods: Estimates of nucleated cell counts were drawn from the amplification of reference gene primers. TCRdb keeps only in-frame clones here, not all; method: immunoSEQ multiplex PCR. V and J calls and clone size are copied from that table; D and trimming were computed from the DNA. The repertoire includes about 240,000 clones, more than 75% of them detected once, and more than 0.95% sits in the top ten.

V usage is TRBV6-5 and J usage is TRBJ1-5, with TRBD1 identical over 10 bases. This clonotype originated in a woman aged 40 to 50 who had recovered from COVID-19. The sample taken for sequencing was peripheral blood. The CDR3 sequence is CASSRTGGGNQPQHF. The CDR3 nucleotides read TGTGCCAGCAGCCGGACAGGGGGGGGCAATCAGCCCCAGCATTTT.